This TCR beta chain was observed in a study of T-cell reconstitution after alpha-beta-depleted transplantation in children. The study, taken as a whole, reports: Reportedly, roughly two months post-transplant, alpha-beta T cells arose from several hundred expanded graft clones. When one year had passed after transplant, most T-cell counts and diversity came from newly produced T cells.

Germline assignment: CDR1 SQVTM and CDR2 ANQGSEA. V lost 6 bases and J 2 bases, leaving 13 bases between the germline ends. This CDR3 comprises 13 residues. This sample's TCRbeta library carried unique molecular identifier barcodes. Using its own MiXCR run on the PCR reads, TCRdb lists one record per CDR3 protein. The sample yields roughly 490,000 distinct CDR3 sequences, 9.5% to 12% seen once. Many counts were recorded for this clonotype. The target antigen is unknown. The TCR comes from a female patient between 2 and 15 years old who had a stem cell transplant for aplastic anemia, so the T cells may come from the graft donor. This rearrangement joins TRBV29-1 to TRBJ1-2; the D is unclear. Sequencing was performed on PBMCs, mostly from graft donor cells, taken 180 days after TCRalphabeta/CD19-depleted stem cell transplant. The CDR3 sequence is CSVWTGNNYGYTF. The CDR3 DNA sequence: TGCAGCGTGTGGACCGGGAACAACTATGGCTACACCTTC.